The sequence of this T cell receptor beta chain was determined in a study of T cells in localized non-small cell lung cancer. Regarding the study as a whole: In uninvolved adjacent lung, T cell clonality reached its highest value, exceeding tumor.

This clone was counted a few times. The antigen is not known. Some clones are missing from TCRdb's copy, which holds only in-frame ones; the method was immunoSEQ multiplex PCR. The repertoire includes 6,500 to 9,000 clones, 50% of them detected once, and around 2.8% sits in the top ten. Sequenced material: lymph node tissue, taken before any cancer treatment. This TCR came from a female donor over 55 with stage I lung adenocarcinoma.

CDR3 amino acids: CASSYEAGRELNTEAFF. Written as DNA, the CDR3 is TGTGCCAGCAGTTACGAAGCGGGGAGGGAGTTGAACACTGAAGCTTTCTTT. The rearrangement links TRBV6-8 to TRBJ1-1; D not certain. Germline loops: CDR1 MNHGY, CDR2 SAAAGT. This CDR3 has 17 amino acids. Trimming left V 2 bases short and J 0 bases short, with 16 bases between.